These T cell receptor beta chains were read from a single sample in a study of CD8 T cells in Susac syndrome. TCRdb recomputed calls from the immunoSEQ multiplex PCR reads with MiXCR, one row per CDR3 protein. The table shows about 300,000 distinct CDR3 sequences, with approximately 91% occurring only once. Specimen: CD8+ T cells from PBMCs. These receptors originate from a human donor with multiple sclerosis. CDR3s include the opening cysteine and the closing phenylalanine or tryptophan. D genes are given only for firm matches. Clone sizes are given selectively: once, few, many, or a class where the clone is expanded.

TRBD2,NA,TRBV20-1,TRBJ2-1,TGCAGTGCCATTAGCGGGATAGCCCTATGGGAGCAGTTCTTC,CSAISGIALWEQFF
NA,NA,TRBV4-1,TRBJ2-2,TGCGCCAGCAGCCAAGGCGCCTTTGGAAACAGCGGGGAGCTGTTTTTT,CASSQGAFGNSGELFF
TRBD1,NA,TRBV28,TRBJ2-1,TGTGCCAGCAGTTTCCAGGACAGGGGTTTGGATGAGCAGTTCTTC,CASSFQDRGLDEQFF
NA,NA,TRBV20-1,TRBJ1-2,TGCAGTGCTAGAGATGATTCTATCTCGGGTCTTCCCGGCTACACCTTC,CSARDDSISGLPGYTF
NA,NA,TRBV6-2/TRBV6-3,TRBJ2-7,TGTGCCAGCAGTTACTCGACTCTACATCTCTCCTACGAGCAGTACTTC,CASSYSTLHLSYEQYF
TRBD1,few,TRBV2,TRBJ1-4,TGTGCCGGATTGGACAGGGCAAATGAAAAACTGTTTTTT,CAGLDRANEKLFF
NA,NA,TRBV7-3,TRBJ2-5,TGTGCCAGCAGCCCCGACTTTAGAGAGACCCAGTACTTC,CASSPDFRETQYF
TRBD1,few,TRBV6-2/TRBV6-3,TRBJ1-1,TGTGCCAGCAGTTACAGGAGGACAGGGATCAACACTGAAGCTTTCTTT,CASSYRRTGINTEAFF
TRBD1,NA,TRBV9,TRBJ2-3,TGTGCCAGCAGCGGGGACAGGGGAGGATCAGATACGCAGTATTTT,CASSGDRGGSDTQYF
TRBD1,once,TRBV6-1,TRBJ2-3,TGTGCCAGCAGTGATTTGGAAGGGGGCGCAGATACGCAGTATTTT,CASSDLEGGADTQYF
TRBD1,NA,TRBV4-3,TRBJ2-7,TGCGCCAGCAGCCAAGATCGATGGACAGGGCTCGAGCAGTACTTC,CASSQDRWTGLEQYF
NA,NA,TRBV27,TRBJ2-5,TGTGCCAGCAGTCGAAACCAAGAGACCCAGTACTTC,CASSRNQETQYF
NA,NA,TRBV28,TRBJ2-5,TGTGCCAGCAGTTTAAAGCGGGCCCCCGGGGAGACCCAGTACTTC,CASSLKRAPGETQYF
NA,NA,TRBV28,TRBJ2-4,TGTGCCAGCAGTTTTGGCAGGGTAAAAAACATTCAGTACTTC,CASSFGRVKNIQYF
TRBD2,NA,TRBV4-3,TRBJ2-2,TGCGCCAGCAGCCCCTCGGGGAGGGACACCGGGGAGCTGTTTTTT,CASSPSGRDTGELFF
NA,NA,TRBV4-1,TRBJ2-3,TGCGCCAGCAGCCAGTTCTTGTTGGATACGCAGTATTTT,CASSQFLLDTQYF
TRBD1,NA,TRBV9,TRBJ2-1,TGTGCCAGCAGCCCACGGACAGGGACCAATGAGCAGTTCTTC,CASSPRTGTNEQFF
NA,NA,TRBV6-6,TRBJ2-1,TGTGCCAGCCATATAAATGAGCAGTTCTTC,CASHINEQFF
NA,once,TRBV28,TRBJ1-6,TGTGCCAGCAGTTTAGATAATGGGAACTCACCCCTCCACTTT,CASSLDNGNSPLHF
TRBD2,NA,TRBV4-3,TRBJ2-5,TGCGCCAGCAGCCAAGAGTGGGCCGCACTAGCGGGACAAGAGACCCAGTACTTC,CASSQEWAALAGQETQYF
TRBD1,NA,TRBV30,TRBJ1-1,TGTGCCTGGAGTGTTGAGGGGGCTGGTGAAGCTTTCTTT,CAWSVEGAGEAFF
NA,NA,TRBV9,TRBJ1-1,TGTGCCAGCGGAGGGGGGTACACTGAAGCTTTCTTT,CASGGGYTEAFF
NA,NA,TRBV11-2,TRBJ1-2,TGTGCCAGCAGCTTAGGGTCAGGGCCGGACGGCTACACCTTC,CASSLGSGPDGYTF
NA,NA,TRBV28,TRBJ1-2,TGTGCCAGCAGTTTAGAGGCGGGGGCCTATGGCTACACCTTC,CASSLEAGAYGYTF
NA,NA,TRBV12-3/TRBV12-4,TRBJ2-5,TGTGCCAGCAGTTGGGCCCTCCAAGAGACCCAGTACTTC,CASSWALQETQYF
TRBD1,NA,TRBV29-1,TRBJ2-1,TGCAGCGGCGGACAGGGGGCATTTAATGAGCAGTTCTTC,CSGGQGAFNEQFF
NA,NA,TRBV28,TRBJ2-3,TGTGCCAGCAGTTACCAGCGGGCCGACCTCGCAGATACGCAGTATTTT,CASSYQRADLADTQYF